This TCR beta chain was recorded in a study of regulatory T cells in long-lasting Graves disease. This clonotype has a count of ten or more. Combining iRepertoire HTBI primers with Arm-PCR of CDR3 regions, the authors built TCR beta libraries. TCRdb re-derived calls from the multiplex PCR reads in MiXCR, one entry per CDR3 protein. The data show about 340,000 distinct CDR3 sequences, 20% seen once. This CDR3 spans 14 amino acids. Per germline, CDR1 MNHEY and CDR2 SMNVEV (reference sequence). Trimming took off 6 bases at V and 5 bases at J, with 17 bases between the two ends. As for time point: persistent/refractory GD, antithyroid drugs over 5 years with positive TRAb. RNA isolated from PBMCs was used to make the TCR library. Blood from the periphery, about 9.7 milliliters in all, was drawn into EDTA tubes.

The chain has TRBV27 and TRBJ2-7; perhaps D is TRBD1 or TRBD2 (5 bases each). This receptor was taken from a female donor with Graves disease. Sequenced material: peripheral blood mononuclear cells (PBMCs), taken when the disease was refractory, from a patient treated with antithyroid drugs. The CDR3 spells CASSPRSRGHEQYF. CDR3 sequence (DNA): TGTGCCAGCAGCCCGAGATCGAGGGGCCACGAGCAGTACTTC.